The source of this TCR beta chain is a study of blood T cell repertoires in COVID-19 (dated by TCRdb to 2018 to 2020). A note on the overall study: Samples covering the acute and convalescent phases of COVID-19 were provided by collaborators in the United States, Italy and Spain. The prospective study material was composed of cDNA or gDNA derived from T cells, B-cell-depleted T cells, or PBMCs. Subjects who had been exposed to COVID-19, were actively infected with it, or had recovered from it provided the deeply sampled blood TCRbeta repertoires that made up the dataset. The repertoires were released in a freely available public database intended as a resource for research on the immune response to SARS-CoV-2. The samples were drawn from two sources: the first 160 participants of the ongoing ImmuneRACE study, and over 950 subjects contributed by 6 global collaborators. The sample metadata nearly always contained a de-identified subject ID, COVID-19 status, age in years and sex. HLA class I and class II types, where available, came from metadata supplied by the sample provider rather than from assay-based typing.

General conclusions and limits of the study: Clinical and demographic metadata were provided uncurated, with the amount varying by source and participant.

V is shortened by 4 bases, J by 8 bases, and the region joining them spans 9 bases. The CDR3 spans 11 residues, from the cysteine through the phenylalanine. This entry keeps only the CDR3 DNA: 33 bases, framed from base 1. In the germline V gene, CDR1 corresponds to SGHDT and CDR2 to YYEEEE. Each collaborating institution followed its own protocols to collect whole blood in K2EDTA tubes. For TCRbeta analysis, collaborators shipped samples as frozen whole blood, isolated PBMCs, or DNA extracted from either of those sample types. A word on this clone: Its antigen is currently not known. No per-base quality is available; no much larger clone lies one base away.

TCRbeta CDR3 regions were amplified from genomic DNA using the immunoSEQ Assay, a bias-controlled multiplex PCR. The paper's processing steps were these. Within the assay, amplification of reference gene primers was used to estimate how many nucleated cells each sample contained. To quantify the absolute abundance of each unique TCRbeta CDR3 rearrangement, sequence reads were collapsed and filtered. Productive Simpson clonality was computed per sample as the square root of Simpson's diversity index over productive rearrangements. What TCRdb holds here is the immuneACCESS table cut down to in-frame rearrangements. Part of the clones is not present; checked against another copy, under half of the missing clones reflect an unresolved V gene, and the others are unexplained. V and J calls and clone size are given by that table; D and trimming were obtained from the DNA. This sample gives tens of thousands of clones in total; roughly 90% of them show up just once. Together, the top ten hold roughly 13% of the sample.

Sequencing was done on a sample of peripheral blood. The rearranged chain carries TRBV5-6 and TRBJ1-2; no D gene is confidently identified. The sequence was obtained from a man at least 80 years old with acute or convalescent COVID-19. The encoded CDR3 is CASSRSRGYTF. In nucleotides, the sequence is TGTGCCAGCAGCCGATCCAGGGGCTACACCTTC.